These T cell receptor beta chains were read from a single sample in a study of CD8+ T cells in alopecia areata. Assay used: immunoSEQ multiplex PCR; TCRdb lists only in-frame clones, some missing. The sample carries approximately 180,000 clones, roughly 66% recorded once. Sequencing used CD8+ T cells sorted from blood, obtained at week 0. Source of these receptors: a human donor with alopecia areata. The CDR3 runs from the conserved cysteine through the conserved F or W. Each record gives: clone size, J gene, D gene, V gene, CDR3 protein, CDR3 DNA. A D gene is named only where the DNA matches it firmly. Clone size is given for some rows only: seen once, a few or many times, or a class if the clone is expanded.

few	TRBJ2-5	TRBD1	TRBV30	CAWSYSRDRVRETQYF	TGTGCCTGGAGTTACAGCCGGGACAGGGTGCGAGAGACCCAGTACTTC
.	TRBJ2-1	.	TRBV5-1	CASSENGHIGGPLYNEQFF	TGCGCCAGCAGCGAGAACGGGCACATCGGGGGTCCGCTCTACAATGAGCAGTTCTTC
.	TRBJ2-1	.	TRBV19	CASSPRLDSNEQFF	TGTGCCAGTAGTCCTAGACTAGACTCCAATGAGCAGTTCTTC
.	TRBJ2-3	TRBD2	TRBV19	CASSIGSGVSDTQYF	TGTGCCAGTAGTATCGGTAGCGGGGTTTCAGATACGCAGTATTTT
.	TRBJ1-2	.	TRBV7-9	CASSDTGTVYGYTF	TGTGCCAGCAGCGACACCGGGACGGTCTATGGCTACACCTTC
.	TRBJ2-2	.	TRBV7-8	CASSPRVGTGELFF	TGTGCCAGCAGCCCCAGGGTTGGCACCGGGGAGCTGTTTTTT
.	TRBJ2-1	TRBD1	TRBV11-2	CASSLPDRGVNEQFF	TGTGCCAGCAGCTTACCGGACAGGGGTGTAAATGAGCAGTTCTTC
.	TRBJ2-1	.	TRBV4-1	CASSQAGTLNEQFF	TGCGCCAGCAGTCAGGCCGGGACTCTCAATGAGCAGTTCTTC
.	TRBJ2-1	.	TRBV19	CASWGYNEQFF	TGTGCCAGTTGGGGGTACAATGAGCAGTTCTTC
.	TRBJ2-1	TRBD2	TRBV5-1	CASSLALAGGYNEQFF	TGCGCCAGCAGCTTGGCCCTAGCGGGGGGCTACAATGAGCAGTTCTTC
.	TRBJ1-1	.	TRBV18	CASSPREGPNTEAFF	TGTGCCAGCTCACCACGTGAGGGCCCGAACACTGAAGCTTTCTTT
few	TRBJ2-7	.	TRBV27	CASSLSTSDSYEQYF	TGTGCCAGCAGTTTATCGACGTCGGACTCCTACGAGCAGTACTTC
.	TRBJ2-1	TRBD2	TRBV7-9	CASGLTGLANEQFF	TGTGCCAGCGGTCTGACAGGACTAGCGAATGAGCAGTTCTTC
.	TRBJ2-2	TRBD2	TRBV29-1	CSVEFVGLAGTNTGELFF	TGCAGCGTTGAGTTCGTTGGTCTAGCGGGGACGAACACCGGGGAGCTGTTTTTT
.	TRBJ2-7	.	TRBV30	CACDRESSYEQYF	TGTGCCTGTGACAGAGAGTCTTCCTACGAGCAGTACTTC
few	TRBJ1-1	.	TRBV30	CAWSEGHTEAFF	TGTGCCTGGAGTGAGGGACACACTGAAGCTTTCTTT
few	TRBJ2-2	.	TRBV5-6	CASSGPENTGELFF	TGTGCCAGCAGCGGACCTGAAAACACCGGGGAGCTGTTTTTT
few	TRBJ2-3	TRBD1	TRBV29-1	CSVPPGAGGSDTQYF	TGCAGCGTTCCCCCGGGGGCAGGGGGCTCCGATACGCAGTATTTT
.	TRBJ1-4	.	TRBV13	CASSLGRSEKLFF	TGTGCCAGCAGCTTAGGACGTAGTGAAAAACTGTTTTTT
.	TRBJ1-5	TRBD1	TRBV5-1	CASSPGTGWQPQHF	TGCGCCAGCAGCCCCGGGACAGGGTGGCAGCCCCAGCATTTT
.	TRBJ2-1	.	TRBV7-6	CASSPAYNEQFF	TGTGCCAGCAGCCCCGCCTACAATGAGCAGTTCTTC
.	TRBJ1-1	.	TRBV9	CASSVEGGTEAFF	TGTGCCAGCAGCGTAGAGGGGGGGACTGAAGCTTTCTTT
.	TRBJ2-7	.	TRBV6-5	CASSYRVTGLEQYF	TGTGCCAGCAGTTATAGGGTCACGGGCCTCGAGCAGTACTTC
.	TRBJ1-5	TRBD1	TRBV4-1	CASSPGQGGQPQHF	TGCGCCAGCAGCCCAGGACAGGGTGGGCAGCCCCAGCATTTT
once	TRBJ2-1	.	TRBV14	CASSQDPRVRFF	TGTGCCAGCAGCCAAGATCCCAGGGTTCGGTTCTTC
.	TRBJ2-5	TRBD1	TRBV27	CASSSGQKETQYF	TGTGCCAGCAGTTCGGGACAGAAAGAGACCCAGTACTTC
.	TRBJ2-3	.	TRBV5-1	CASSWTGIASTDTQYF	TGCGCCAGCAGCTGGACTGGCATCGCTAGCACAGATACGCAGTATTTT
once	TRBJ2-1	TRBD2	TRBV7-8	CASSLAFAGGHRDEQFF	TGTGCCAGCAGCTTAGCGTTCGCGGGGGGGCACCGGGATGAGCAGTTCTTC
.	TRBJ1-2	.	TRBV13	CASSSRGVPGYTF	TGTGCCAGCAGCTCTCGGGGGGTACCAGGCTACACCTTC
.	TRBJ2-7	.	TRBV27	CASSSQGPHEQYF	TGTGCCAGCAGTTCCCAAGGGCCCCACGAGCAGTACTTC
.	TRBJ2-1	TRBD2	TRBV5-1	CASSWTSVYNEQFF	TGCGCCAGCAGTTGGACTAGCGTTTACAATGAGCAGTTCTTC
once	TRBJ2-7	.	TRBV27	CASSLSGWPNEQYF	TGTGCCAGCAGTTTATCCGGCTGGCCCAACGAGCAGTACTTC
.	TRBJ1-1	.	TRBV9	CASSPSYPEAFF	TGTGCCAGCAGCCCGTCGTACCCTGAAGCTTTCTTT
.	TRBJ1-6	.	TRBV25-1	CASSVPEGRVSYNSPLHF	TGTGCCAGCAGTGTCCCGGAGGGGAGGGTTTCCTATAATTCACCCCTCCACTTT
.	TRBJ2-5	.	TRBV4-1	CASSQPGGETQYF	TGCGCCAGCAGCCAGCCTGGAGGGGAGACCCAGTACTTC
few	TRBJ2-2	.	TRBV30	CAWSPPGELFF	TGTGCCTGGAGTCCCCCCGGGGAGCTGTTTTTT
.	TRBJ1-6	.	TRBV11-2	CASSIIDSPLHF	TGTGCCAGCAGCATAATAGACTCACCCCTCCACTTT
.	TRBJ2-7	.	TRBV29-1	CSVEVDREQYF	TGCAGCGTTGAAGTCGACCGCGAGCAGTACTTC
few	TRBJ2-7	TRBD1	TRBV10-3	CAIKGQDPYEQYF	TGTGCCATCAAGGGACAGGACCCCTACGAGCAGTACTTC
.	TRBJ1-3	.	TRBV11-2	CASSPGTPSGNTIYF	TGTGCCAGCAGCCCGGGGACACCCTCTGGAAACACCATATATTTT
.	TRBJ1-2	.	TRBV6-5	CASSWGAQGTFGYTF	TGTGCCAGCAGTTGGGGGGCTCAGGGAACCTTTGGCTACACCTTC
.	TRBJ2-5	TRBD1	TRBV2	CASIGLGQQTIQETQYF	TGTGCCAGCATCGGGCTGGGACAGCAGACGATTCAAGAGACCCAGTACTTC
.	TRBJ1-2	.	TRBV13	CASSLVGSNYGYTF	TGTGCCAGCAGCTTAGTGGGAAGTAACTATGGCTACACCTTC
once	TRBJ2-5	.	TRBV4-1	CASSQEGGTSQETQYF	TGCGCCAGCAGCCAAGAAGGGGGGACATCGCAAGAGACCCAGTACTTC
.	TRBJ1-4	.	TRBV2	CASREGEKLFF	TGTGCCAGCAGGGAGGGTGAAAAACTGTTTTTT
once	TRBJ1-5	.	TRBV2	CASRSVAGNQPQHF	TGTGCCAGCAGATCAGTCGCGGGCAATCAGCCCCAGCATTTT
.	TRBJ1-1	.	TRBV27	CASSLFANTEAFF	TGTGCCAGCAGTTTATTCGCGAACACTGAAGCTTTCTTT
.	TRBJ1-5	.	TRBV20-1	CSARDQPQHF	TGCAGTGCTAGAGATCAGCCCCAGCATTTT
.	TRBJ1-1	.	TRBV7-9	CASSLLTVAFF	TGTGCCAGCAGCTTATTAACTGTGGCTTTCTTT
.	TRBJ2-4	.	TRBV27	CASSLDRQNIQYF	TGTGCCAGCAGTTTAGACAGACAAAACATTCAGTACTTC
once	TRBJ2-1	TRBD2	TRBV25-1	CASSIHWGTRLAGEQFF	TGTGCCAGCAGCATCCACTGGGGGACAAGACTAGCGGGGGAGCAGTTCTTC
.	TRBJ1-2	.	TRBV11-2	CASSPATGYYGYTF	TGTGCCAGCAGCCCGGCGACGGGTTACTATGGCTACACCTTC
once	TRBJ1-1	.	TRBV7-9	CASRGAVNTEAFF	TGTGCCAGCAGAGGCGCGGTGAACACTGAAGCTTTCTTT
.	TRBJ2-1	TRBD2	TRBV7-6	CASSLAGGGADEQFF	TGTGCCAGCAGCTTAGCGGGCGGGGGGGCCGATGAGCAGTTCTTC
.	TRBJ2-1	TRBD2	TRBV2	CATLAGGSSDGEQFF	TGTGCCACCCTAGCGGGGGGATCTAGTGACGGTGAGCAGTTCTTC